A selection of T cell receptor beta chains follows, all from one sample in a study of shared clonotypes between healthy human individuals. TCRdb's table, derived via immunoSEQ multiplex PCR, lists solely in-frame clones and lacks some. Of approximately 2.4 million clones listed, about 94% are singletons. The sequenced sample consisted of naive CD4+ T cells sorted from blood. The receptors stem from a man aged 18-30 years in good health. Each CDR3 is given with its conserved first and last residue. A D gene is named only where the DNA matches it firmly. Clone sizes are given selectively: once, few, many, or a class where the clone is expanded.

d_call clone_size j_call v_call cdr3_nt cdr3_aa
TRBD1 - TRBJ2-3 TRBV5-4 TGTGCCAGCGCCCTACAGGGGCCGCCAGATACGCAGTATTTT CASALQGPPDTQYF
- - TRBJ2-7 TRBV2 TGTGCCAGCAGTGGGTACTACGAGCAGTACTTC CASSGYYEQYF
TRBD1 - TRBJ1-4 TRBV19 TGTGCCAGTAGCCCGGGGACAGGGCGGAATGAAAAACTGTTTTTT CASSPGTGRNEKLFF
- - TRBJ2-3 TRBV4-3 TGCGCCAGCAGCCAAACCCAAAGAGGGGTAGATACGCAGTATTTT CASSQTQRGVDTQYF
- - TRBJ2-3 TRBV5-4 TGTGCCAGCAGCTTGGCCGGGCAGGCAGATACGCAGTATTTT CASSLAGQADTQYF
- - TRBJ2-7 TRBV6-6 TGTGCCAGCGGTGACAGGCCCTACGAGCAGTACTTC CASGDRPYEQYF
- - TRBJ1-1 TRBV11-3 TGTGCCAGCAGCTTGATGGGGGGCACTGAAGCTTTCTTT CASSLMGGTEAFF
TRBD2 - TRBJ2-5 TRBV11-2 TGTGCCAGCAGCTCCAACGGAGGACTAGCGGGACAAGAGACCCAGTACTTC CASSSNGGLAGQETQYF
TRBD2 - TRBJ2-3 TRBV4-1 TGCGCCAGCAGCCAAGCTAGCGGGAGGGGCACAGATACGCAGTATTTT CASSQASGRGTDTQYF
- - TRBJ1-1 TRBV21-1 TGTGCCAGCAGCACCATGGCAGGGGTGGGCACTGAAGCTTTCTTT CASSTMAGVGTEAFF
- - TRBJ1-6 TRBV6-1 TGTGCCAGCAGTGAAGCGCGGCGACCCCTCCACTTT CASSEARRPLHF
TRBD2 - TRBJ2-5 TRBV2 TGTGCCAGCCGGAAAGACCCCGGACTAGCGGGGGAGACCCAGTACTTC CASRKDPGLAGETQYF
TRBD2 - TRBJ2-7 TRBV10-2 TGCGCCAGCAGTGATACTAACGGGAGGGCCTACGAGCAGTACTTC CASSDTNGRAYEQYF
TRBD2 - TRBJ2-3 TRBV7-3 TGTGCCAGCAGTTCGGGACTAGCTGGCACAGATACGCAGTATTTT CASSSGLAGTDTQYF
- - TRBJ2-3 TRBV11-2 TGTGCCAGCAGCTTAGTTGGGAGAACTACTAGCACAGATACGCAGTATTTT CASSLVGRTTSTDTQYF
- few TRBJ1-6 TRBV4-1 TGCGCCAGCAGCCTGGGCGGGGATTCACCCCTCCACTTT CASSLGGDSPLHF
- - TRBJ1-3 TRBV7-9 TGTGCCAGCAGCGTAGACGGCCACTCTGGAAACACCATATATTTT CASSVDGHSGNTIYF
- - TRBJ2-2 TRBV6-5 TGTGCCAGCAGCTCCGGAGGGGAGCTGTTTTTT CASSSGGELFF
- once TRBJ1-1 TRBV27 TGTGCCAGCAGTTTCTGGGGAAACGGAGCTTTCTTT CASSFWGNGAFF
TRBD2 - TRBJ2-5 TRBV7-9 TGTGCCAGCAGCTTAGTTAGCGGGGGATTGGAGACCCAGTACTTC CASSLVSGGLETQYF
- - TRBJ2-3 TRBV25-1 TGTGCCAGCAGGCAAACTAGCACAGATACGCAGTATTTT CASRQTSTDTQYF
- - TRBJ2-7 TRBV5-4 TGTGCCAGCAGCCCCCGGGTGGCGGCCACCTACGAGCAGTACTTC CASSPRVAATYEQYF
TRBD1 - TRBJ2-7 TRBV5-4 TGTGCCAGCAGCTCACCGGGACAGCTTTCCTACGAGCAGTACTTC CASSSPGQLSYEQYF
- - TRBJ2-2 TRBV7-6 TGTGCCAGCAGCTTTTGGGACTTCTTGAGCGGGGAGCTGTTTTTT CASSFWDFLSGELFF
TRBD1 once TRBJ2-7 TRBV4-1 TGCGCCAGCAGCCAAGTAGCGGCAGGGGGCAGGTCCTACGAGCAGTACTTC CASSQVAAGGRSYEQYF
TRBD1 - TRBJ2-7 TRBV5-6 TGTGCCAGCAAACCGGGACAGGTGCTATACGAGCAGTACTTC CASKPGQVLYEQYF
TRBD1 - TRBJ1-2 TRBV6-5 TGTGCCAGCAGTTCCGGGACAGGGAACTATGGCTACACCTTC CASSSGTGNYGYTF
TRBD2 - TRBJ2-5 TRBV5-1 TGCGCCAGCAGCTCCAGCGGGGGGGGTCAAGAGACCCAGTACTTC CASSSSGGGQETQYF
- - TRBJ2-1 TRBV27 TGTGCCAGCAGTTTATCAGTGTCTGCCGAGCAGTTCTTC CASSLSVSAEQFF
TRBD2 - TRBJ2-3 TRBV13 TGTGCCAGCAGCTTAGGACTAGCGGGAGGCAGAATGGAAAAAGATACGCAGTATTTT CASSLGLAGGRMEKDTQYF
TRBD1 - TRBJ1-2 TRBV10-3 TGTGCCATCAGCCCCGGGACAGGGACCTATGGCTACACCTTC CAISPGTGTYGYTF
- - TRBJ2-3 TRBV10-1 TGCGCCAGCAGTGATCCTGGTGGCCCCGCAGATACGCAGTATTTT CASSDPGGPADTQYF
TRBD2 - TRBJ2-7 TRBV7-2 TGTGCCAGCAGCATTAGCGGGAGGGCTCTTTACGAGCAGTACTTC CASSISGRALYEQYF
- - TRBJ1-4 TRBV7-6 TGTGCCAGCAGCACAGCCGTGTCGGGCGGTGAAAAACTGTTTTTT CASSTAVSGGEKLFF
- - TRBJ1-2 TRBV7-2 TGTGCCAGCAGCCACCAAATCGGGGGCAGGGTGGCCTACACCTTC CASSHQIGGRVAYTF
TRBD2 - TRBJ2-7 TRBV5-6 TGTGCCAGCAGCTTGAGGGCGGGAGGGCCTTACGGGCAGTACTTC CASSLRAGGPYGQYF
TRBD1 - TRBJ2-7 TRBV6-5 TGTGCCAGTGCCCTGGACAGGAAACACTACGAGCAGTACTTC CASALDRKHYEQYF
- - TRBJ2-1 TRBV19 TGTGCCAGTAGCGGGGGACTGAACTCCTACAATGAGCAGTTCTTC CASSGGLNSYNEQFF
- - TRBJ2-1 TRBV7-8 TGTGCCAGCAGCTTTGTCCTCGATGACAATGAGCAGTTCTTC CASSFVLDDNEQFF
TRBD1 - TRBJ1-4 TRBV28 TGTGCCAGCAGTTTGGTGGGCAGGGGGCGAGCTAATGAAAAACTGTTTTTT CASSLVGRGRANEKLFF
- - TRBJ2-1 TRBV7-8 TGTGCCAGCAGCTTAGGACGTTGGCGAAGCTCCTACAATGAGCAGTTCTTC CASSLGRWRSSYNEQFF
- - TRBJ2-3 TRBV5-6 TGTGCCAGCAGCTTGGAGAGGGGGGGCACAGATACGCAGTATTTT CASSLERGGTDTQYF
- - TRBJ2-5 TRBV21-1 TGTGCCAGCGGGTGTGGGCGGGAGATTTTGGAGACCCAGTACTTC CASGCGREILETQYF
TRBD2 - TRBJ2-1 TRBV6-6 TGTGCCAGCAGCGGAGCGGGAGGAACAGGTGAGCAGTTCTTC CASSGAGGTGEQFF
- - TRBJ2-3 TRBV7-9 TGTGCCAGCAGCTTGGGGAGCACAGATACGCAGTATTTT CASSLGSTDTQYF
- - TRBJ2-2 TRBV18 TGTGCCAGCTCACCACCTACGGGTTCGGGCACCGGGGAGCTGTTTTTT CASSPPTGSGTGELFF
TRBD2 - TRBJ2-3 TRBV12-5 TGTGCTAGTGGTTTGGCCGAAAAAACTAGCGGAATCACAGATACGCAGTATTTT CASGLAEKTSGITDTQYF
TRBD2 - TRBJ2-2 TRBV4-3 TGCGCCAGCAGCCAAGGAGCGGGGATGAACACCGGGGAGCTGTTTTTT CASSQGAGMNTGELFF
- - TRBJ2-5 TRBV5-1 TGCGCCAGCAGCTTGGGTACAGGGCACGAGACCCAGTACTTC CASSLGTGHETQYF
- - TRBJ2-7 TRBV10-2 TGCGCCAGCAGTGAGTCCAGGGGTTTTTACGAGCAGTACTTC CASSESRGFYEQYF
TRBD1 - TRBJ1-1 TRBV10-3 TGTGCCATCAGTGAAGCGGACAGGGTGAACACTGAAGCTTTCTTT CAISEADRVNTEAFF
- - TRBJ2-7 TRBV29-1 TGCAGCGTTGAGCTCGGGGCCAATTACGAGCAGTACTTC CSVELGANYEQYF
- - TRBJ2-7 TRBV6-1 TGTGCCAGCATTGCAGCGGTCGACGAGCAGTACTTC CASIAAVDEQYF
TRBD1 - TRBJ1-2 TRBV9 TGTGCCAGCAGCTTGAGGGGACAGGGAAACTATGGCTACACCTTC CASSLRGQGNYGYTF
TRBD1 - TRBJ2-2 TRBV5-1 TGCGCCAGCAGCGTCGGGACAGGGGTTTATACCGGGGAGCTGTTTTTT CASSVGTGVYTGELFF
- - TRBJ2-7 TRBV27 TGTGCCAGCAGCCCTGACAGCCGTTACGAGCAGTACTTC CASSPDSRYEQYF
- - TRBJ2-7 TRBV5-8 TGTGCCAGCAGCTTTGACGGCGCAACCTACGAGCAGTACTTC CASSFDGATYEQYF
TRBD1 - TRBJ1-4 TRBV9 TGTGCCAGCAGCGTTCTTTGGACAGGGGGTTTGGTATCGACTAATGAAAAACTGTTTTTT CASSVLWTGGLVSTNEKLFF
- - TRBJ2-7 TRBV10-3 TGTGCCATCACCACAGGGTTGTCGGACGAGCAGTACTTC CAITTGLSDEQYF